This TCR beta chain was captured in a study of cytomegalovirus exposure and HLA in healthy donors. The germline gives CDR1 LNHDA, CDR2 SQIVND (reference sequence). The V gene lost 6 bases and the J gene lost 0 bases, with 3 bases spanning the gap. The CDR3 is 12 residues long. 60 Vbeta and 13 Jbeta primers were used in PCR. The data were produced by immunoSEQ multiplex PCR, yet TCRdb's version contains in-frame clones alone and is incomplete. The profile covers roughly 140,000 clones, with around three fifths appearing a single time and about 3% taken by the ten largest. Study-wide findings and caveats: Exclusion applied to some V segments, including TRBV6-2 and TRBV6-3, as they were indistinguishable. The study flagged about 160 TCR beta chains as cytomegalovirus-associated.

A word on this clone: Its antigen is not identified.

Sequencing was performed on PBMCs. The source of this sequence is a woman in her 30s in good health and CMV-seropositive. The chain combines TRBV19 with TRBJ1-3; D is ambiguous. The CDR3 nucleotides read TGTGCCAGTAGGCGCTCTGGAAACACCATATATTTT. Translation: CASRRSGNTIYF. Full variable domain (missing parts from reference TRBV19 and TRBJ1-3): DGGITQSPKYLFRKEGQNVTLSCEQNLNHDAMYWYRQDPGQGLRLIYYSQIVNDFQKGDIAEGYSVSREKKESFPLTVTSAQKNPTAFYLCASRRSGNTIYFGEGSWLTVV.